The T cell receptor beta chain described here comes from a study of OX40 agonist ivuxolimab in advanced cancers. The length of the CDR3 is 15 residues. Germline V gene lookup returns CDR1 SGHTA and CDR2 FQGNSA. The V and J ends lost 1 base and 1 base respectively, with 10 bases between them. Profiling relied on immunoSEQ multiplex PCR, and the TCRdb table lists in-frame clones only, not all of them. The repertoire holds some 150,000 clones, with just over 90% as singletons. On this clone itself: As yet, its antigen is unknown.

Findings of the study overall: CD8+ T cells showed, on average, more clonal expansion than CD4+ cells.

The chain links TRBV7-2 to TRBJ1-2; D is uncertain. This TCR came from an adult with an advanced solid tumor such as melanoma, head and neck, liver or kidney cancer. Sequenced here: CD4+ or CD8+ T cells sorted from blood, sampled in a trial of the OX40 agonist ivuxolimab. The DNA of the CDR3 is TGTGCCAGCAGCTTAGATCCCGGAAGTAACTATGGCTACACCTTC. It encodes CASSLDPGSNYGYTF.